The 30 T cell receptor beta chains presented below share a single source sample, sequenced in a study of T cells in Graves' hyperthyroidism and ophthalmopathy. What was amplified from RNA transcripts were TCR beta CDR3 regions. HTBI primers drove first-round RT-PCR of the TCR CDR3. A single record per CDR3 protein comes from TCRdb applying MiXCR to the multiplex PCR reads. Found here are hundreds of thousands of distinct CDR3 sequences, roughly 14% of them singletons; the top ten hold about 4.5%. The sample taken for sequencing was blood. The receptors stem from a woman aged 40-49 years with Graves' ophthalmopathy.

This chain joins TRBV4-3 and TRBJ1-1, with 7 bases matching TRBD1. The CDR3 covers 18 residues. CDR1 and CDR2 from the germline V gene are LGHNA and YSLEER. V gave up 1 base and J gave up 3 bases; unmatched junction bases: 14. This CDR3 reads CASSQVEGAGVGDTEAFF. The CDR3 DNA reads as TGCGCCAGCAGCCAAGTCGAGGGGGCGGGTGTCGGGGACACTGAAGCTTTCTTT.

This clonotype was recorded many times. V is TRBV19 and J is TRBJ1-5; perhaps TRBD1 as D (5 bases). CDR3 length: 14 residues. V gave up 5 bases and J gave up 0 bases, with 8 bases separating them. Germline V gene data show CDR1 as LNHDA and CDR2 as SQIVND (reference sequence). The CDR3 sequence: CASSWTLSNQPQHF. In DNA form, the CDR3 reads TGTGCCAGTAGTTGGACACTTAGCAATCAGCCCCAGCATTTT.

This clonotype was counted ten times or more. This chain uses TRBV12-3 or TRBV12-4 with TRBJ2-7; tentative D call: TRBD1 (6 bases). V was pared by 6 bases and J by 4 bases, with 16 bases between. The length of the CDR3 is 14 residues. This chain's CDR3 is CASSPDRTSYEQYF. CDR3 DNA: TGTGCCAGCAGCCCGGACAGAACAAGTTACGAGCAGTACTTC.

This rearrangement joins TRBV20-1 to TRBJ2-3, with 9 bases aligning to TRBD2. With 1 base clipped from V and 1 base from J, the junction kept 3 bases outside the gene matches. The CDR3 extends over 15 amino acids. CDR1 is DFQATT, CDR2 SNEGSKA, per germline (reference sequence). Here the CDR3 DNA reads TGCAGTGCTAGAGCACGGACTAGCGGCACAGATACGCAGTATTTT. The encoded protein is CSARARTSGTDTQYF.

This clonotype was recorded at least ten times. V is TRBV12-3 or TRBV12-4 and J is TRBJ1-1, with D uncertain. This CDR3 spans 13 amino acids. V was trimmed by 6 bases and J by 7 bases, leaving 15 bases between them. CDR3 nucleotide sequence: TGTGCCAGCAGCCCGCCCCTCGCCAGTGAAGCTTTCTTT. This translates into CASSPPLASEAFF.

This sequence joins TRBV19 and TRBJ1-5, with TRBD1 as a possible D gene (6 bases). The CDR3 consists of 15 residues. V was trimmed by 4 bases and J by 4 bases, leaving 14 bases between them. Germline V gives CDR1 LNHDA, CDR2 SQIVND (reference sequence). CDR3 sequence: CASSTTGMPNQPQHF. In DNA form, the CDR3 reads TGTGCCAGTAGTACTACAGGGATGCCTAATCAGCCCCAGCATTTT.

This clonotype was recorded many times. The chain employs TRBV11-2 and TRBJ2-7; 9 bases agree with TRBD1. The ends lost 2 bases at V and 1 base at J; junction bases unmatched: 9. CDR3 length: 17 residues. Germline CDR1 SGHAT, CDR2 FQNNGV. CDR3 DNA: TGTGCCAGCAGCTTAAAACCGTACGGACAGGGGTCCTACGAGCAGTACTTC. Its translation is CASSLKPYGQGSYEQYF. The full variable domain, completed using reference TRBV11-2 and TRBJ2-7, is EAGVAQSPRYKIIEKRQSVAFWCNPISGHATLYWYQQILGQGPKLLIQFQNNGVVDDSQLPKDRFSAERLKGVDSTLKIQPAKLEDSAVYLCASSLKPYGQGSYEQYFGPGTRLTVT.

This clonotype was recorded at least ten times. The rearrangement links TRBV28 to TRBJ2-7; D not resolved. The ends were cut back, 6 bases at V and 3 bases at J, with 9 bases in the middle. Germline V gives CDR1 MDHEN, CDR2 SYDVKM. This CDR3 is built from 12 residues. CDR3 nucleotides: TGTGCCAGCAGAGACCCGGGCTACGAGCAGTACTTC. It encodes CASRDPGYEQYF.

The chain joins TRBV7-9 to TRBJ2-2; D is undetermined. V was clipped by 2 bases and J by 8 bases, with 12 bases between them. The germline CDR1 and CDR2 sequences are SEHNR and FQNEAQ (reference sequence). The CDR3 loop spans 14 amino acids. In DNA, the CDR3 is TGTGCCAGCAGCTTACTGCTCAATGGAGGGGAGCTGTTTTTT. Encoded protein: CASSLLLNGGELFF.

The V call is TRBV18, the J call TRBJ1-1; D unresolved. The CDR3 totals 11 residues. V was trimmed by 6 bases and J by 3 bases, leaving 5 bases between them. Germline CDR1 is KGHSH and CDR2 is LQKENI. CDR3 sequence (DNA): TGTGCCAGCTCTATGGACACTGAAGCTTTCTTT. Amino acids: CASSMDTEAFF.

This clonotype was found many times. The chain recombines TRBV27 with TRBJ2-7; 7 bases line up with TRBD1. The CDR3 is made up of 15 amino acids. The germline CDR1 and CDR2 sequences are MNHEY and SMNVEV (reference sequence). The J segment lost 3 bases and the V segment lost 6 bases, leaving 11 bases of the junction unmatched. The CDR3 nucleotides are TGTGCCAGCAGCCCCACCGGGACAGATCACTACGAGCAGTACTTC. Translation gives CASSPTGTDHYEQYF.

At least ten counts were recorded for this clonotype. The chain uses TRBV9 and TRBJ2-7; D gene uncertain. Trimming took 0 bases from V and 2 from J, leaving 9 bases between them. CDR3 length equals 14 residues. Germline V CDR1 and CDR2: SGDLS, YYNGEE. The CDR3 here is CASSVAPEAYEQYF. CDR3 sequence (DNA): TGTGCCAGCAGCGTAGCTCCAGAGGCCTACGAGCAGTACTTC.

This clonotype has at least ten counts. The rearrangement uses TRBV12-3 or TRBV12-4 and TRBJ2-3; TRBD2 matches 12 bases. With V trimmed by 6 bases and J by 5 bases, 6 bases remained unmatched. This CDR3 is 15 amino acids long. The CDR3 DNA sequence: TGTGCCAGCAGGCCTAGCGGGAGGGCTGGAGATACGCAGTATTTT. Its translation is CASRPSGRAGDTQYF.

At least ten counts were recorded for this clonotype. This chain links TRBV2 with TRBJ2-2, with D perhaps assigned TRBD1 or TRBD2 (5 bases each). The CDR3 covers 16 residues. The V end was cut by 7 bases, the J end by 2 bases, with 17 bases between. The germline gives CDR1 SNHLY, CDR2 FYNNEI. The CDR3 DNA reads TGTGCCAGCAACATTGGGACCCCCCAAAACACCGGGGAGCTGTTTTTT. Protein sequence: CASNIGTPQNTGELFF.

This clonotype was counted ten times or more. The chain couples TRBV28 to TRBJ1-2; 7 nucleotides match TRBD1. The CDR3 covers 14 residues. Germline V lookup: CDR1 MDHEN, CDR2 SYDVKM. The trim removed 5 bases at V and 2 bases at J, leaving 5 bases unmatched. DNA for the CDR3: TGTGCCAGCAGTGCAGGGGGGGGGAACTATGGCTACACCTTC. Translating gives CASSAGGGNYGYTF.

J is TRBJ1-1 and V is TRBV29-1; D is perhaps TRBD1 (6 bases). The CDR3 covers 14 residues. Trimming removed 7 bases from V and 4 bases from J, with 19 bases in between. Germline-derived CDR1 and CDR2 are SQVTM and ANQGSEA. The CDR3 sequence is CSAEARTAGTEAFF. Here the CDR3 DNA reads TGCAGCGCCGAAGCGAGGACAGCGGGCACTGAAGCTTTCTTT.

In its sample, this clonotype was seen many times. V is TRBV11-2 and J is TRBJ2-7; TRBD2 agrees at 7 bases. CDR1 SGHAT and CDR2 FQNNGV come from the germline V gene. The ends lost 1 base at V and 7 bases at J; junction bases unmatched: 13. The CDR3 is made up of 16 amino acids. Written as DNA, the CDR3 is TGTGCCAGCAGCTTAGGGGGCGGCGCGGGAGTGGGGGAGCAGTACTTC. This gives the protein CASSLGGGAGVGEQYF. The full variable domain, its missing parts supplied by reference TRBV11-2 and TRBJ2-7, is EAGVAQSPRYKIIEKRQSVAFWCNPISGHATLYWYQQILGQGPKLLIQFQNNGVVDDSQLPKDRFSAERLKGVDSTLKIQPAKLEDSAVYLCASSLGGGAGVGEQYFGPGTRLTVT.

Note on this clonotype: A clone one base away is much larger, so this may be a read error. The CDR3 nucleotides are TGTGCCAGCAGTTTAGGGAGTAGCAGCTGGCAAGAGACCCAGTACTTC. Protein product: CASSLGSSSWQETQYF. This sequence joins TRBV28 and TRBJ2-5, with D tentatively TRBD2 (5 bases). From germline, CDR1 is MDHEN and CDR2 SYDVKM. The V end was cut by 2 bases, the J end by 2 bases, with 15 bases between. The CDR3 has 16 amino acids.

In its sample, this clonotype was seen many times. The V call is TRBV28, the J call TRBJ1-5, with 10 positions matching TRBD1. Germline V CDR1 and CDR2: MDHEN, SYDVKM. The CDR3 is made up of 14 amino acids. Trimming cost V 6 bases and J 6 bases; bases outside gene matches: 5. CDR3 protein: CASRQTGGLQPQHF. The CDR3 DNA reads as TGTGCCAGCAGACAGACAGGGGGCCTTCAGCCCCAGCATTTT.

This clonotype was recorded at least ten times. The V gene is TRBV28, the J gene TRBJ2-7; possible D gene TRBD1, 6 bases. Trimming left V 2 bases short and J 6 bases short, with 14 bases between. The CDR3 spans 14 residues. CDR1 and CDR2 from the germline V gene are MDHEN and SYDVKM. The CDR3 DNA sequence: TGTGCCAGCAGTTTAATACAGGGTTTGGGCGAGCAGTACTTC. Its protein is CASSLIQGLGEQYF.

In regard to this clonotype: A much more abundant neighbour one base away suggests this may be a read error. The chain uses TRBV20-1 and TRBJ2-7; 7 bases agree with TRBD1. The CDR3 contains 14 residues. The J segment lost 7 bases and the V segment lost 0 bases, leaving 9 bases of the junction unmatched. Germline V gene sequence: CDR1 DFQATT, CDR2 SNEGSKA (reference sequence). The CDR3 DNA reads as TGCAGTGCTAGAGAGTCCGACAGGGTATGTGAGCAGTACTTC. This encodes CSARESDRVCEQYF.

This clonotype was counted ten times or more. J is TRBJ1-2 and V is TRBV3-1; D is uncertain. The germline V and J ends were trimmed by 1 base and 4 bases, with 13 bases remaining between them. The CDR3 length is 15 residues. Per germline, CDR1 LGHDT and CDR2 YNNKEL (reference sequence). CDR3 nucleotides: TGTGCCAGCAGCCAAGTGGAGAGTCAGACCTATGGCTACACCTTC. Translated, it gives CASSQVESQTYGYTF.

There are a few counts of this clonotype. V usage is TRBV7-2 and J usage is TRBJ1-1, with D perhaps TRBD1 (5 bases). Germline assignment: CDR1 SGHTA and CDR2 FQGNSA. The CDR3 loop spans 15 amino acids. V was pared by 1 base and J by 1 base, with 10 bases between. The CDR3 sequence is CASSLGVQGNTEAFF. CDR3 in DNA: TGTGCCAGCAGCTTAGGGGTCCAGGGGAACACTGAAGCTTTCTTT.

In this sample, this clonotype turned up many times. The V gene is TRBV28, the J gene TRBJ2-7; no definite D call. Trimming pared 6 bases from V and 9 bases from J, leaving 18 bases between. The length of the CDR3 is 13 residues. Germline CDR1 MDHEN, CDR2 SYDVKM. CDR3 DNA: TGTGCCAGCAGCTCTCCTCCCGTGGATGTGCAGTACTTC. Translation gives CASSSPPVDVQYF.

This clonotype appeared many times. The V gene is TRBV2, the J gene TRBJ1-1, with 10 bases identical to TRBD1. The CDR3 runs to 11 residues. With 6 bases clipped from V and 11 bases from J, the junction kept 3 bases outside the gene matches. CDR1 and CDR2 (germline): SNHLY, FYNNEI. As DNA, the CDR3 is TGTGCCAGCAGAGGACAGGGGGAGGCTTTCTTT. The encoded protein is CASRGQGEAFF.

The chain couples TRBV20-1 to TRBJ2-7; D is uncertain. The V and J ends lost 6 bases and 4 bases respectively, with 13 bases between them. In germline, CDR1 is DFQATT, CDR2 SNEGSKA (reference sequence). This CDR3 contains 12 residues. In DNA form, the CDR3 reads TGCAGTGCCAGCCTTGGGCCTTACGAGCAGTACTTC. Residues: CSASLGPYEQYF.

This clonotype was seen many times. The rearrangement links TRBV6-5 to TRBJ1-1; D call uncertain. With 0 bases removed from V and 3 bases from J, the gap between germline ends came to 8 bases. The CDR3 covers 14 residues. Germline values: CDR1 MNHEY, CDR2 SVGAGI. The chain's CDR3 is CASSYSFVHTEAFF. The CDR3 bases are TGTGCCAGCAGTTACTCGTTCGTCCACACTGAAGCTTTCTTT.

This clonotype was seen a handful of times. The CDR3 spells CAWSVLGTVSETQYF. As DNA, the CDR3 is TGTGCCTGGAGTGTCTTGGGGACAGTATCAGAGACCCAGTACTTC. The chain combines TRBV30 with TRBJ2-5; TRBD1 matches 7 bases. Germline values: CDR1 GTSNPN, CDR2 SVGIG (reference sequence). The V segment lost 0 bases and the J segment 4 bases; nucleotides outside the gene matches: 8. This CDR3 has 15 amino acids.

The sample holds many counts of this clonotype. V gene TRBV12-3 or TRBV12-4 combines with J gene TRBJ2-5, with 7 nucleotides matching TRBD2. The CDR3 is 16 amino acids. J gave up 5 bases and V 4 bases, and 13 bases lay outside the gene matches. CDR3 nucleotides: TGTGCCAGCAGTTCCCGGGACTACGGACGACGGGAGACCCAGTACTTC. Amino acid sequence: CASSSRDYGRRETQYF.

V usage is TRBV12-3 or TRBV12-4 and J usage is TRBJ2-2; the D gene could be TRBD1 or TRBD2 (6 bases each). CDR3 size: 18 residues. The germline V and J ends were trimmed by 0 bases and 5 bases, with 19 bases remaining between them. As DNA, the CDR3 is TGTGCCAGCAGTTTAGCGATGGGGGGCCCCGGGCGGACCGGGGAGCTGTTTTTT. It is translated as CASSLAMGGPGRTGELFF.